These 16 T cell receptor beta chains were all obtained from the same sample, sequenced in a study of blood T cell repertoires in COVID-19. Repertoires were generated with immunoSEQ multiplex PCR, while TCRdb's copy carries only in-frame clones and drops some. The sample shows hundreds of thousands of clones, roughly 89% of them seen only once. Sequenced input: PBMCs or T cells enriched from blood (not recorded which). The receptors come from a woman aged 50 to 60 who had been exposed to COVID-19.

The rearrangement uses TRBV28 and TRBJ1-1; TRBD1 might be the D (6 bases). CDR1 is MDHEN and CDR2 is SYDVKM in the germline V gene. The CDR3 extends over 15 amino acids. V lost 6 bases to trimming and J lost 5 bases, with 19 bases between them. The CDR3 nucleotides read TGTGCCAGCAGCTCCCGGTGGGGGGGGGCAACTGAAGCTTTCTTT. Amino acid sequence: CASSSRWGGATEAFF.

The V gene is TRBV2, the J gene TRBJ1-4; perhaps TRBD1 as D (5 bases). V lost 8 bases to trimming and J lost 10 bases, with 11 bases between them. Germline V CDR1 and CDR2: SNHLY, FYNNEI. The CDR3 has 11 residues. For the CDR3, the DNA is TGTGCCAGCCCCGGCGGGGGAAAACTGTTTTTT. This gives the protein CASPGGGKLFF.

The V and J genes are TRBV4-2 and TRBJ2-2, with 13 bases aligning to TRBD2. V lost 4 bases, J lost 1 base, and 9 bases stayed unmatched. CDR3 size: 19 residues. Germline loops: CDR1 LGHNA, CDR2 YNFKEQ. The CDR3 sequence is CASSPRGGLAGVNTGELFF. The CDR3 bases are TGTGCCAGCAGCCCCAGGGGTGGACTAGCGGGGGTGAACACCGGGGAGCTGTTTTTT.

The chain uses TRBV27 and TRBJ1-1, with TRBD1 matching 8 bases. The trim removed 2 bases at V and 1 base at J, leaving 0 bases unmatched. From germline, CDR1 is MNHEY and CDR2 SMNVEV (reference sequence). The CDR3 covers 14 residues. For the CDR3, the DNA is TGTGCCAGCAGTTTAACAGGGGGGAACACTGAAGCTTTCTTT. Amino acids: CASSLTGGNTEAFF.

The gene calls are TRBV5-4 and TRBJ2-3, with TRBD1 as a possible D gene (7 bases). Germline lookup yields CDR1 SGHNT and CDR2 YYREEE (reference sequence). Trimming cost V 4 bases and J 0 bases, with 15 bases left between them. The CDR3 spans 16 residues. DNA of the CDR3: TGTGCCAGCAGCCCAGGAGGGGACAGTAGCACAGATACGCAGTATTTT. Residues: CASSPGGDSSTDTQYF.

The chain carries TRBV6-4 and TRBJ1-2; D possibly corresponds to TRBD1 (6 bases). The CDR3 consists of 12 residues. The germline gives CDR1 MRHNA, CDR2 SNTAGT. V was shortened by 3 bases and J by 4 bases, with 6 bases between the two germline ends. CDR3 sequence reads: CASSETGYGYTF. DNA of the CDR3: TGTGCCAGCAGTGAGACAGGCTATGGCTACACCTTC.

The chain's CDR3 is CASSQGDIYQPQHF. As DNA, the CDR3 is TGCGCCAGCAGCCAAGGGGACATTTATCAGCCCCAGCATTTT. The genes are TRBV4-1 and TRBJ1-5; the D gene is possibly TRBD1 (6 bases). Germline CDR1 is MGHRA and CDR2 is YSYEKL. The CDR3 contains 14 residues. Trimming shortened V by 1 base and J by 5 bases, and 9 bases separated the two germline ends.

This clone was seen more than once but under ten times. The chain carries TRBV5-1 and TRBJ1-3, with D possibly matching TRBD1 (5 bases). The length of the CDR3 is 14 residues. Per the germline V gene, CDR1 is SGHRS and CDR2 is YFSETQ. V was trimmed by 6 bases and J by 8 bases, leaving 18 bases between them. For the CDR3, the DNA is TGCGCCAGCACTCGCGGTAGGCAGGGTGACACCATATATTTT. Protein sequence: CASTRGRQGDTIYF.

In DNA form, the CDR3 reads TGTGCCACAGGACTGCAATCCTACAATGAGCAGTTCTTC. Translating it yields CATGLQSYNEQFF. The rearrangement uses TRBV10-3 and TRBJ2-1; D perhaps matches TRBD2 (5 bases). From germline, CDR1 is ENHRY and CDR2 SYGVKD. The CDR3 loop spans 13 amino acids. V lost 10 bases to trimming and J lost 1 base, with 11 bases between them.

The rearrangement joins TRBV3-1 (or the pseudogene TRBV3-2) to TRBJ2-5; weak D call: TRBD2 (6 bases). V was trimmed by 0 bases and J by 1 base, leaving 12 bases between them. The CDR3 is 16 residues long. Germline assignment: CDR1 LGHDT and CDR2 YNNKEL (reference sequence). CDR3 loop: CASSQEEGSGQETQYF. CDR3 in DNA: TGTGCCAGCAGCCAAGAGGAGGGGTCGGGCCAAGAGACCCAGTACTTC.

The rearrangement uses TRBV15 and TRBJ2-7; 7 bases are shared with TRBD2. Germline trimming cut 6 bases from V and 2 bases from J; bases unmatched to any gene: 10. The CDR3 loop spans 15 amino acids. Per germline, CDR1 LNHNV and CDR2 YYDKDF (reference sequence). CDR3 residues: CATRLGASGTYEQYF. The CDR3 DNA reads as TGTGCCACCAGACTTGGGGCTAGCGGTACCTACGAGCAGTACTTC. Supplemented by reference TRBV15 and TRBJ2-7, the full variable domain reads DAMVIQNPRYQVTQFGKPVTLSCSQTLNHNVMYWYQQKSSQAPKLLFHYYDKDFNNEADTPDNFQSRRPNTSFCFLDIRSPGLGDTAMYLCATRLGASGTYEQYFGPGTRLTVT.

The chain's CDR3 is CASSGDRGQETQYF. CDR3 sequence (DNA): TGTGCCAGCAGTGGTGACAGGGGGCAAGAGACCCAGTACTTC. The V and J genes are TRBV27 and TRBJ2-5; 9 bases fit TRBD1. The CDR3 is 14 residues long. Germline loops: CDR1 MNHEY, CDR2 SMNVEV (reference sequence). V lost 5 bases and J lost 2; bases outside the gene matches: 3.

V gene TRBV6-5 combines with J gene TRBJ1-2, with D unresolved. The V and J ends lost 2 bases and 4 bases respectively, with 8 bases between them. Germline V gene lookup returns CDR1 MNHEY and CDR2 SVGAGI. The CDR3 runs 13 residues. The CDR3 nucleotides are TGTGCCAGCAGTTACGGAGTTCCCTATGGCTACACCTTC. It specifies CASSYGVPYGYTF.

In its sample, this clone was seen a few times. The CDR3 region has the DNA TGTGCCAGCAGCCGCGGGGATAGCCAAGAGACCCAGTACTTC. Translating gives CASSRGDSQETQYF. The rearrangement uses TRBV11-1 and TRBJ2-5; a possible D gene is TRBD2 (6 bases). Germline V gene sequence: CDR1 SGHAT, CDR2 FQDESV (reference sequence). This CDR3 comprises 14 residues. V was pared by 5 bases and J by 1 base, with 11 bases between.

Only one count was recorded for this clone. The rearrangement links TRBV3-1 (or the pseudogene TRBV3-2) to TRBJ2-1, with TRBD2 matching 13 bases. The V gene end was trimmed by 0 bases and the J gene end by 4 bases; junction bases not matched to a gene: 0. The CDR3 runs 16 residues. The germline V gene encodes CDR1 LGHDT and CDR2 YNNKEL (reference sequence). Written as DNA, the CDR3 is TGTGCCAGCAGCCAAGAGGGACTAGCGGGGTACAATGAGCAGTTCTTC. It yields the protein CASSQEGLAGYNEQFF.

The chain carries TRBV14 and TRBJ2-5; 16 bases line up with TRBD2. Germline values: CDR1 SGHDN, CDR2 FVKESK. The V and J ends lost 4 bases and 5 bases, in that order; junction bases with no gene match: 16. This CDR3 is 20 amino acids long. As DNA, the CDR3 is TGTGCCAGCAGCCTTCGTACCGGGACTAGCGGGGGGGCTCCCCTGGAGACCCAGTACTTC. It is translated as CASSLRTGTSGGAPLETQYF. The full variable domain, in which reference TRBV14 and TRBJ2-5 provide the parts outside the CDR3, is EAGVTQFPSHSVIEKGQTVTLRCDPISGHDNLYWYRRVMGKEIKFLLHFVKESKQDESGMPNNRFLAERTGGTYSTLKVQPAELEDSGVYFCASSLRTGTSGGAPLETQYFGPGTRLLVL.